The 8 T cell receptor beta chains below all came from one sample that was sequenced in a study of T cells in Graves' hyperthyroidism and ophthalmopathy. It was RNA transcripts that yielded the amplified TCR beta CDR3 regions. Primed by the HTBI set, a first-round RT-PCR was run on the TCR CDR3. TCRdb itself ran the multiplex PCR reads through MiXCR, one entry per CDR3 protein. The table lists fewer than 450,000 distinct CDR3 sequences, approximately 17% of them singletons. The sample taken for sequencing was blood. These TCRs come from a man aged 18-30 years with Graves' ophthalmopathy.

This clonotype was counted between two and nine times. The rearrangement joins TRBV11-2 to TRBJ2-7; unclear D gene. V lost 5 bases and J lost 2, with 10 bases in between. This CDR3 region has 13 residues. The germline CDR1 and CDR2 sequences are SGHAT and FQNNGV. The CDR3 sequence: CASSKGLTYEQYF. The CDR3 region has the DNA TGTGCCAGCAGCAAGGGCCTGACCTACGAGCAGTACTTC.

The genes are TRBV9 and TRBJ1-2; the match to TRBD1 covers 9 bases. Germline lookup yields CDR1 SGDLS and CDR2 YYNGEE. With 5 bases clipped from V and 6 bases from J, the junction kept 8 bases outside the gene matches. The length of the CDR3 is 14 residues. The CDR3 sequence: CASSRLTGGDGYTF. The CDR3 nucleotides are TGTGCCAGCAGTCGTCTAACAGGGGGCGATGGCTACACCTTC.

V and J are TRBV11-2 and TRBJ2-4; D is ambiguous. Germline CDR1 SGHAT, CDR2 FQNNGV. V shed 3 bases and J shed 0 bases, with 12 bases lying between them. The CDR3 has 16 amino acids. As DNA, the CDR3 is TGTGCCAGCAGCTTTAACTACACACTAGCCAAAAACATTCAGTACTTC. Residues: CASSFNYTLAKNIQYF.

In the case of this clonotype: A much more abundant neighbour one base away suggests this may be a read error. The V call is TRBV28, the J call TRBJ2-1; D unclear. The CDR3 consists of 15 residues. The V end lost 4 bases, the J end lost 6 bases, and 16 bases lay between the germline ends. Per germline, CDR1 MDHEN and CDR2 SYDVKM. The CDR3 is CASSSFGRACNEQFF. The CDR3 coding sequence is TGTGCCAGCAGTTCCTTCGGTAGGGCATGCAATGAGCAGTTCTTC.

This clonotype was found a few times. J is TRBJ1-5 and V is TRBV6-1; D gene ambiguous. The CDR3 runs 14 residues. The germline V and J ends were trimmed by 5 bases and 1 base, with 9 bases remaining between them. The V gene's germline CDR1 is MNHNS and CDR2 SASEGT. CDR3 residues: CASSWADSNQPQHF. Written as DNA, the CDR3 is TGTGCCAGCAGTTGGGCGGACAGCAATCAGCCCCAGCATTTT.

On this clonotype: This sequence may be a read error, since a much larger clone differs from it by one base. The chain uses TRBV28 and TRBJ2-1; 8 nucleotides align to TRBD1. V lost 7 bases and J lost 2; bases outside the gene matches: 7. This CDR3 region has 15 residues. Germline V gives CDR1 MDHEN, CDR2 SYDVKM. The CDR3 DNA reads as TGTGCCAGCATCCCCGGACAGGGCACCTACAATGAGCAGTTCTTC. Translated, it gives CASIPGQGTYNEQFF.

This clonotype showed up many times. The chain carries TRBV20-1 and TRBJ2-3; perhaps TRBD2 as D (5 bases). Germline CDR1 reads DFQATT; CDR2 reads SNEGSKA (reference sequence). CDR3 size: 12 residues. The V and J ends lost 7 bases and 5 bases respectively, with 13 bases between them. The CDR3 region has the DNA TGCAGTGGAGGAGCGGCGCGAGATACGCAGTATTTT. Translation: CSGGAARDTQYF.

The rearrangement uses TRBV7-9 and TRBJ2-7; 8 nucleotides match TRBD1. This CDR3 region has 16 residues. V was clipped by 3 bases and J by 2 bases; unmatched bases: 9. Per the germline V gene, CDR1 is SEHNR and CDR2 is FQNEAQ (reference sequence). The CDR3: CASSLRPGQETYEQYF. CDR3 coding DNA: TGTGCCAGCAGCTTGAGACCGGGACAGGAGACCTACGAGCAGTACTTC. The full variable domain, its missing parts supplied by reference TRBV7-9 and TRBJ2-7, is DTGVSQNPRHKITKRGQNVTFRCDPISEHNRLYWYRQTLGQGPEFLTYFQNEAQLEKSRLLSDRFSAERPKGSFSTLEIQRTEQGDSAMYLCASSLRPGQETYEQYFGPGTRLTVT.